The 4 T cell receptor beta chains listed next were all sequenced from one sample in a study of blood T cell repertoires in COVID-19 (dated by TCRdb to between 2020 and 2021). The receptor library was made with the immunoSEQ multiplex PCR assay. In its TCRdb copy, this immuneACCESS table keeps in-frame sequences only and misses some clones. Where compared with another copy, unresolved V genes explain less than half of these, and the others have no known cause. The sample table shows 220,000 or so clones, and 85% to 90% are seen once. About 0.95% of the sample lies in the top ten. Input material: PBMCs or T cells enriched from blood (not recorded which). The receptors come from a man aged 50 to 59 who had been exposed to COVID-19.

This chain connects TRBV5-4 to TRBJ2-3; 11 bases match TRBD2. Germline CDR1 is SGHNT and CDR2 is YYREEE (reference sequence). The CDR3 loop spans 14 amino acids. V dropped 7 bases and J dropped 2; count of bases not matched to a gene: 3. The CDR3 region is CASVLAGATDTQYF. The CDR3 DNA sequence: TGTGCCAGCGTACTAGCGGGGGCCACAGATACGCAGTATTTT.

The gene calls are TRBV7-2 and TRBJ2-5; 7 bases agree with TRBD2. The CDR3 length is 15 residues. CDR1 and CDR2 (germline): SGHTA, FQGNSA. The junction had 4 bases not matched to a gene; V was cut back by 1 base and J by 2 bases. The CDR3 DNA is TGTGCCAGCAGCTTAGTATCTAGCGGTCAAGAGACCCAGTACTTC. It codes for CASSLVSSGQETQYF.

The CDR3 DNA is TGTGCCAGCAGCTTATCCGACAGTTGGGGTGAGCAGTTCTTC. Translating gives CASSLSDSWGEQFF. V is TRBV11-3 and J is TRBJ2-1; D may be TRBD1 (5 bases). CDR1 is SGHNT and CDR2 is YENEEA in the germline V gene. The CDR3 spans 14 residues. Trimming removed 2 bases at V and 9 bases at J, with 14 bases between.

The chain couples TRBV28 to TRBJ2-5; a possible D gene is TRBD2 (5 bases). The germline V gene has CDR1 MDHEN and CDR2 SYDVKM. V was shortened by 3 bases and J by 1 base, with 9 bases between the two germline ends. This CDR3 spans 14 amino acids. For the CDR3, the DNA is TGTGCCAGCAGTTTCCAAGGACTCCAAGAGACCCAGTACTTC. It is translated as CASSFQGLQETQYF. The full variable domain, its missing parts supplied by reference TRBV28 and TRBJ2-5, is DVKVTQSSRYLVKRTGEKVFLECVQDMDHENMFWYRQDPGLGLRLIYFSYDVKMKEKGDIPEGYSVSREKKERFSLILESASTNQTSMYLCASSFQGLQETQYFGPGTRLLVL.